This T cell receptor (beta chain) was sequenced in a study of T-cell reconstitution after alpha-beta-depleted transplantation in children. Molecular barcoding with unique molecular identifiers was used for the TCRbeta library. TCRdb passed the PCR reads through MiXCR, listing each CDR3 protein once. The table lists some 81,000 distinct CDR3 sequences, 13% to 15% of them singletons. The table lists this clonotype with a count of one. Sequencing was performed on PBMCs, mostly from graft donor cells, taken 180 days after TCRalphabeta/CD19-depleted stem cell transplant. The TCR originated in a male patient between 2 and 15 years old who had a stem cell transplant for acute lymphoblastic leukemia, so the T cells may come from the graft donor.

Here the CDR3 reads CASSLDKAYNEQFF. DNA of the CDR3: TGCGCCAGCAGCTTGGACAAAGCCTACAATGAGCAGTTCTTC. The J gene is TRBJ2-1, the V gene TRBV5-1; no clear D gene. Germline CDR1 and CDR2: SGHRS and YFSETQ. This CDR3 has 14 amino acids. Trimming removed 0 bases at V and 2 bases at J, with 6 bases between.